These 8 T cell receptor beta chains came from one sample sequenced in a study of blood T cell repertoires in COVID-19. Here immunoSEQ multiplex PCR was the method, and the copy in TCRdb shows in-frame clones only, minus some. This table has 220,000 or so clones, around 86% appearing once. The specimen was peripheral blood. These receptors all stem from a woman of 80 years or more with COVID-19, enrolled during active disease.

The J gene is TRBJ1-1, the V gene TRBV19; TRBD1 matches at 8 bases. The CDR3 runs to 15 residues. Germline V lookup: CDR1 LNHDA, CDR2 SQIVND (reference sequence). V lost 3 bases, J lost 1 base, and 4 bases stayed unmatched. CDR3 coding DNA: TGTGCCAGTAGTATTCAGGGGGCCCCGAACACTGAAGCTTTCTTT. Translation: CASSIQGAPNTEAFF.

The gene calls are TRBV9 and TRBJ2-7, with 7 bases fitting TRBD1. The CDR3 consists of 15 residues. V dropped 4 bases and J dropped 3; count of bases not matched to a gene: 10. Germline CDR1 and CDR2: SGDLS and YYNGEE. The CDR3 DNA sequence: TGTGCCAGCAGCCCAAACCCGGGACAGAACTACGAGCAGTACTTC. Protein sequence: CASSPNPGQNYEQYF.

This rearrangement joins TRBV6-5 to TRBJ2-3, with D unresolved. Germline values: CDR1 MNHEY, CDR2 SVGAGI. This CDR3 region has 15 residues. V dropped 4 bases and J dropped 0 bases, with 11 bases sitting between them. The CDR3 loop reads CASSSDSLSTDTQYF. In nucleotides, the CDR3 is TGTGCCAGCAGTTCAGACTCCTTAAGCACAGATACGCAGTATTTT.

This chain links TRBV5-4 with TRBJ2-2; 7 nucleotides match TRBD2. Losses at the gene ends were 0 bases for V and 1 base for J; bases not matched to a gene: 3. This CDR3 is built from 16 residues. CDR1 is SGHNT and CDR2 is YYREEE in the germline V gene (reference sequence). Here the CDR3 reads CASSLGLAVNTGELFF. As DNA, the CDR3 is TGTGCCAGCAGCTTGGGTCTAGCGGTGAACACCGGGGAGCTGTTTTTT.

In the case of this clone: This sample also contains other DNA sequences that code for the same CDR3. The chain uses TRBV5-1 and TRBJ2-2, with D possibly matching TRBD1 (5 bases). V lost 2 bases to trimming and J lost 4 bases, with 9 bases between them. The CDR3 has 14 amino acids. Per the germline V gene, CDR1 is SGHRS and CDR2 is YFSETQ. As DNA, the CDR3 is TGCGCCAGCAGCTTTGGGGCCAGCACCGGGGAGCTGTTTTTT. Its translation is CASSFGASTGELFF. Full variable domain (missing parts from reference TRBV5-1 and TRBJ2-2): KAGVTQTPRYLIKTRGQQVTLSCSPISGHRSVSWYQQTPGQGLQFLFEYFSETQRNKGNFPGRFSGRQFSNSRSEMNVSTLELGDSALYLCASSFGASTGELFFGEGSRLTVL.

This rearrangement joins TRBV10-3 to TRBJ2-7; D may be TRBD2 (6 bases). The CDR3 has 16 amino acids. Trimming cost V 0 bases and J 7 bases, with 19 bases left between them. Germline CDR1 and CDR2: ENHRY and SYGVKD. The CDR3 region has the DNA TGTGCCATCAGTGAGTCAAAAGGACTATCGAGGAGGGAGCAGTACTTC. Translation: CAISESKGLSRREQYF.

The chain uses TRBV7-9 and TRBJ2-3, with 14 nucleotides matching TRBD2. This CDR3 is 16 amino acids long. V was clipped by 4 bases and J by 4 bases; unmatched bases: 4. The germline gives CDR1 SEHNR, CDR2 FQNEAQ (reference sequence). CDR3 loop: CASSSGTSGSADTQYF. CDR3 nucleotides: TGTGCCAGCAGCTCCGGGACTAGCGGGAGTGCAGATACGCAGTATTTT.

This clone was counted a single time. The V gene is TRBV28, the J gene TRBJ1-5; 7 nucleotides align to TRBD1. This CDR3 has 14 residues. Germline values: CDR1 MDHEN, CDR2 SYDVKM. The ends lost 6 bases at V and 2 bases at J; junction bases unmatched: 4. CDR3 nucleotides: TGTGCCAGCAGCACAACAGGGGGCAATCAGCCCCAGCATTTT. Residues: CASSTTGGNQPQHF.